The subject of this entry is one T cell receptor (beta chain). It has no known antigen specificity. Within one base of it there is no much larger clone, and no base qualities were kept. This sample is part of a study of STAT5B mutations in CD4+ large granular lymphocyte leukemia (dated by TCRdb to 2021 to 2024). Describing the broader study: Among healthy controls, the CDR3 'QG' motif was associated with a particular HLA allele. The study compared the TCRbeta repertoires of patients with CD4+ T-cell large granular lymphocyte leukemia against those of healthy blood donors. Flow cytometry on FACSCanto II or FACSVerse confirmed that purified fractions exceeded 95% purity among lymphocytes. Results the study describes overall, beyond this receptor: Main leukemic clonotypes were private to each patient, although under 30% appeared at low frequency in other patients' non-leukemic repertoires. The data were not HLA-matched, and the relatively small sample size could explain the higher clonality seen in CD4+ compared with CD8+ T-LGLL. Compared with healthy CD4+ repertoires, CD4-sorted patient repertoires appeared more clonal, and this difference remained even after the putative leukemic clones were removed. Enrichment of TRBV06-family usage was observed among the top patient clones (8/27) relative to healthy controls (2/35).

The immunoSEQ assay at survey resolution was applied to genomic DNA for sequencing of TCRbeta rearrangements. On the authors' methods: In the TCR sequencing data, the lowest productive clonotype frequency that could be detected was 2.59 x 10-5. Analyses included only productive TCRbeta rearrangements, meaning complete and in-frame sequences. Sample clonality was computed as Simpson clonality in the immunoSEQ Analyzer version 3.0. Clones were binned by frequency as very rare, small, medium, large (1-20%) or hyperexpanded (>20%). OLGA 1.2.3 estimated generation probabilities, VDJtools produced V-gene circos plots, VDJdb was queried for specificities, and GLIPH identified CDR3 motifs. TCRdb retrieved this table from immuneACCESS and kept in-frame rearrangements only. Not all clones are present; in checked studies, unresolved V genes account for under half, and no reason is known for the remainder. V and J calls and clone size are those listed in that table; D and trimming were worked out from the DNA. The sample table contains nearly 30,000 clones; only one count was recorded for approximately 79% of them. Approximately 6.2% of the sample lies in the top ten.

Reading the germline V gene gives CDR1 MNHEY and CDR2 SVGAGI. The junction shows trimming of 11 bases on V and 3 bases on J, and the gene matches do not reach 9 bases of it. Including cysteine and phenylalanine, the CDR3 has 13 amino acids. The CDR3 DNA has 39 bases and is translated from base 1. Healthy controls were some 34 blood donors whose buffy coats came from the Finnish Red Cross blood service. All TCR-sequenced material derived from peripheral blood: patient blood samples and healthy donor buffy coats. Ficoll-Hypaque gradient centrifugation was used to isolate peripheral blood mononuclear cells. CD4+ cells were purified magnetically from the buffy coats of healthy controls. The Gentra Puregene Cell and Tissue kit was used to extract genomic DNA, and a Qubit 2.0 fluorometer was used to measure the amount of genomic DNA.

The chain uses TRBV6-5 and TRBJ2-7; 8 nucleotides in the junction match TRBD1. The sequenced material came from CD4+ T cells from blood buffy coats. The origin of this receptor is a human donor in good health. The CDR3 sequence is CAGGQGKVYEQYF. Read as DNA, the sequence is TGTGCCGGCGGACAGGGTAAAGTCTACGAGCAGTACTTC.